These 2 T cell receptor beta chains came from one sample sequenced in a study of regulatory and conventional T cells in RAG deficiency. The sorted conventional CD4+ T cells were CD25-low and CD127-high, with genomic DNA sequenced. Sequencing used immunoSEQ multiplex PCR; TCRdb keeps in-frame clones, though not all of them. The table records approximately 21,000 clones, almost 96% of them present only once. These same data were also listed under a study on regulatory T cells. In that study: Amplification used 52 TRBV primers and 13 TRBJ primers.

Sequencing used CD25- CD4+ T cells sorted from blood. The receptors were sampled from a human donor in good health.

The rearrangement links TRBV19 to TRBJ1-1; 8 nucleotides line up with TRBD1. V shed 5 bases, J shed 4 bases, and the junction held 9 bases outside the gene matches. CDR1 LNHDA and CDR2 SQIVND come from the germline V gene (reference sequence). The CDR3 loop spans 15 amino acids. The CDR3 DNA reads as TGTGCCAGTAGTTTTGGACAGGGAGTTGGCACTGAAGCTTTCTTT. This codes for CASSFGQGVGTEAFF. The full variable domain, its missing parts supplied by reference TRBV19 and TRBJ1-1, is DGGITQSPKYLFRKEGQNVTLSCEQNLNHDAMYWYRQDPGQGLRLIYYSQIVNDFQKGDIAEGYSVSREKKESFPLTVTSAQKNPTAFYLCASSFGQGVGTEAFFGQGTRLTVV.

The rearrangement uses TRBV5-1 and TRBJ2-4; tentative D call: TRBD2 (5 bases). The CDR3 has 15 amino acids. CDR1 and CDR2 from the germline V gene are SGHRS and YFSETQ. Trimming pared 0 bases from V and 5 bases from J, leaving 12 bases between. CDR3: CASSLGTGKENIQYF. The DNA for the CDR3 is TGCGCCAGCAGCTTGGGAACCGGGAAAGAAAACATTCAGTACTTC. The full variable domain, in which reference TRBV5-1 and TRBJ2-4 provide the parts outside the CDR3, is KAGVTQTPRYLIKTRGQQVTLSCSPISGHRSVSWYQQTPGQGLQFLFEYFSETQRNKGNFPGRFSGRQFSNSRSEMNVSTLELGDSALYLCASSLGTGKENIQYFGAGTRLSVL.